The clone carrying this T cell receptor beta chain was counted at least ten times. This record belongs to a study of CD8+CD57+ T cells in acquired aplastic anemia. Overall study: The study obtained an average of roughly 3 ug of DNA from sorted CD4+ and CD8+ cells.

TCR beta VDJ combinations and CDR3 sequences were profiled from genomic DNA. From the reads, TCRdb called clonotypes with MiXCR, one entry per CDR3 protein. Here the sample spans hundreds of thousands of distinct CDR3 sequences, under 60% being singletons. CD8+CD57+ cell expansion had been shown by flow cytometry in patients chosen for sequencing. The CDR3 totals 12 residues. Trimming removed 3 bases at V and 3 bases at J, with 9 bases between. From germline, CDR1 is DFQATT and CDR2 SNEGSKA (reference sequence). Material for sequencing was sorted CD4+, CD8+, or CD8+CD57+ T cells (not recorded which) from PBMCs. This chain connects TRBV20-1 to TRBJ2-7; tentative D call: TRBD2 (5 bases). The sequence was obtained from a human donor with aplastic anemia. The CDR3 loop is CSARDGIYEQYF. CDR3 DNA: TGCAGTGCTAGGGACGGGATCTACGAGCAGTACTTC.